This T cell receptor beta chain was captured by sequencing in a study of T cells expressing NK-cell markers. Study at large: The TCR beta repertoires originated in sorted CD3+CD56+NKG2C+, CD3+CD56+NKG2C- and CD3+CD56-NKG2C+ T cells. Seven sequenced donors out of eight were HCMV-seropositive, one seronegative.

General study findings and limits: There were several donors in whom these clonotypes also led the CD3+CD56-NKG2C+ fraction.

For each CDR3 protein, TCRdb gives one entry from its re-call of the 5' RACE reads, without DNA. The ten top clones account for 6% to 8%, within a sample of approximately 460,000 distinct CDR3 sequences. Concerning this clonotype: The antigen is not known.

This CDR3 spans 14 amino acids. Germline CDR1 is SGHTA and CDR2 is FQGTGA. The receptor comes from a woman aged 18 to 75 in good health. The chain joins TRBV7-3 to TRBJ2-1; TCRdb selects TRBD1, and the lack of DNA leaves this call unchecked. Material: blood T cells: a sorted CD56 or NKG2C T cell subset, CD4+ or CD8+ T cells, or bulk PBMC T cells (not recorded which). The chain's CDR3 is CASSSSTGGGEQFF.